This T cell receptor (beta chain) was obtained from a study of blood T cell repertoires in COVID-19. The length of the CDR3 is 14 residues. Germline-derived CDR1 and CDR2 are MNHNY and SVGAGI (reference sequence). V shed 5 bases, J shed 6 bases, and the junction held 6 bases outside the gene matches. Assay used: immunoSEQ multiplex PCR; TCRdb lists only in-frame clones, some missing. The table lists under 350,000 clones, 75% to 90% of them singletons. The sample comprised PBMCs or T cells enriched from blood (not recorded which). The chain employs TRBV6-6 and TRBJ1-5; 8 bases fit TRBD1. This clonotype was obtained from a woman between 40 and 50 years old who had recovered from COVID-19. CDR3 amino acids: CASSPTGGRQPQHF. Written as DNA, the CDR3 is TGTGCCAGCAGTCCAACAGGGGGTCGTCAGCCCCAGCATTTT.